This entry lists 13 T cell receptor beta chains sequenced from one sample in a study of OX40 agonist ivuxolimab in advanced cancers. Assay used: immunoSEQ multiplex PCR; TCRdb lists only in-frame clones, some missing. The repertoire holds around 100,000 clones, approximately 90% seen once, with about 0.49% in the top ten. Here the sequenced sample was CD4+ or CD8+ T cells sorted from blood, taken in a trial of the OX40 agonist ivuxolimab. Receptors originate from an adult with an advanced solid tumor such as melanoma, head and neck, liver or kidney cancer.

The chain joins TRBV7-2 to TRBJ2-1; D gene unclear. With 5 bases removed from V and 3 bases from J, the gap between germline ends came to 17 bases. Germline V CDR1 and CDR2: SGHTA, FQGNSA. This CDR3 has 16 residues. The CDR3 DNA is TGTGCCAGCAGCCTATCCTACGCCCTTGGCTACAATGAGCAGTTCTTC. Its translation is CASSLSYALGYNEQFF.

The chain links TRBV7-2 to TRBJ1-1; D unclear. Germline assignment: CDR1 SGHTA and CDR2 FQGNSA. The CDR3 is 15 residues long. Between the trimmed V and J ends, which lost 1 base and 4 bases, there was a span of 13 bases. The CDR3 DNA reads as TGTGCCAGCAGCTTAGACGTCCTCTGGGGCACTGAAGCTTTCTTT. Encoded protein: CASSLDVLWGTEAFF.

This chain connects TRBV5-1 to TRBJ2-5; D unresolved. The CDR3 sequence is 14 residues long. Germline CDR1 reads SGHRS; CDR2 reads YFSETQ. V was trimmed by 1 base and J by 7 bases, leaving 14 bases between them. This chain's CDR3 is CASSLLQSGGTQYF. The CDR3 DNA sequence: TGCGCCAGCAGCTTGTTACAGTCGGGTGGGACCCAGTACTTC.

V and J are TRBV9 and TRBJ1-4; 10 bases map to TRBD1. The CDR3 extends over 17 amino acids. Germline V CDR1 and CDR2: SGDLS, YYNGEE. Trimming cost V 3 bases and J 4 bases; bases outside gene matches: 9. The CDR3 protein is CASSDSGTGDINEKLFF. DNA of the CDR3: TGTGCCAGCAGCGACTCCGGGACAGGGGATATTAATGAAAAACTGTTTTTT.

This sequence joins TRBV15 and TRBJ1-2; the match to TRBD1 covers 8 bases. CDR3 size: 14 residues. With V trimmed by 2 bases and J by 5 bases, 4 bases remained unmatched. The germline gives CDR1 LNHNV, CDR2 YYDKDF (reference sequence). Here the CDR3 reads CATSRTGTGYGYTF. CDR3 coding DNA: TGTGCCACCAGCAGAACCGGGACAGGATATGGCTACACCTTC.

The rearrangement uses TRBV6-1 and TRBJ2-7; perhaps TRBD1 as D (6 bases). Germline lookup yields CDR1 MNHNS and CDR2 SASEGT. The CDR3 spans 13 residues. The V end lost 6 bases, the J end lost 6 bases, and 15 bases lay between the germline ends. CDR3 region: CASRDRDKSEQYF. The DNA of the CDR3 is TGTGCCAGCAGAGATAGGGACAAATCCGAGCAGTACTTC.

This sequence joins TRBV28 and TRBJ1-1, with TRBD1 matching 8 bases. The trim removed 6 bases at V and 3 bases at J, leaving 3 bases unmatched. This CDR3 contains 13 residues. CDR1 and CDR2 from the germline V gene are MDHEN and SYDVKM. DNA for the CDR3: TGTGCCAGCAGGGCGACAGGGGACACTGAAGCTTTCTTT. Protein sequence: CASRATGDTEAFF.

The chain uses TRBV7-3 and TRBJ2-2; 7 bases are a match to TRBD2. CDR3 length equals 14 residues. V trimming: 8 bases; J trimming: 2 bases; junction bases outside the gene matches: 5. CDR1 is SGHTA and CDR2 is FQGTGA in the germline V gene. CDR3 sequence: CASGRDYNTGELFF. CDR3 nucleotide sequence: TGTGCCAGCGGCCGGGACTACAACACCGGGGAGCTGTTTTTT.

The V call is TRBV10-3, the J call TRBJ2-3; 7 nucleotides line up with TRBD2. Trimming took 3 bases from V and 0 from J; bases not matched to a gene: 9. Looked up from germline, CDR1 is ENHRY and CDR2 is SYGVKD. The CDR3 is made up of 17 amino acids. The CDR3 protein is CAISDLVLAESTDTQYF. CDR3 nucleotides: TGTGCCATCAGTGACTTGGTGCTAGCGGAAAGCACAGATACGCAGTATTTT.

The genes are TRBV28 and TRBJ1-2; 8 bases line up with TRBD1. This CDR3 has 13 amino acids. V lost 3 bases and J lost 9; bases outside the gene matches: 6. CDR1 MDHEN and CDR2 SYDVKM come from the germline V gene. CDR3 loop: CASSFGQGRSYTF. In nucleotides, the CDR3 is TGTGCCAGCAGTTTCGGACAGGGTCGGAGCTACACCTTC.

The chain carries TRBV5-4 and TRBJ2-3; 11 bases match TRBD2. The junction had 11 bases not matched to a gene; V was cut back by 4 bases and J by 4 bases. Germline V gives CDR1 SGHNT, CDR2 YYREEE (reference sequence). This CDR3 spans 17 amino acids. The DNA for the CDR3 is TGTGCCAGCAGCCCCCGCCCTTTAGCGGGAGGGCCAGATACGCAGTATTTT. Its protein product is CASSPRPLAGGPDTQYF.

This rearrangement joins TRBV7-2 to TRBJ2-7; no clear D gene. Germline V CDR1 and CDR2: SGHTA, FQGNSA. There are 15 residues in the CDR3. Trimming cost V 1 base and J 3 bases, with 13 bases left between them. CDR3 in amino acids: CASSLGAAGYYEQYF. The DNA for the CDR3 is TGTGCCAGCAGCTTAGGGGCGGCAGGCTACTACGAGCAGTACTTC.

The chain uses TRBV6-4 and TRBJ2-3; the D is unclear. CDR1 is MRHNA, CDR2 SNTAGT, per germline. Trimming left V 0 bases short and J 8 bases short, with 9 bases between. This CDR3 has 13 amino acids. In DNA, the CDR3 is TGTGCCAGCAGTGACTCGTCCCTCGGTACGCAGTATTTT. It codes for CASSDSSLGTQYF.